One T cell receptor (beta chain) is described in this entry. The antigen remains undetermined. The data stem from a study of blood T cells in healthy people across ages. General study findings and limits: More naive CD4+ cells and higher diversity were found in long-lived than in aged donors.

A second roughly 6 to 12 cycle PCR used barcoded and J-beta primers. TCRdb called the 5' RACE reads again in MiXCR, with one record for every CDR3 protein. The sample carries roughly 800,000 distinct CDR3 sequences, 20% to 30% recorded once. CDR3 length equals 15 residues. V lost 0 bases to trimming and J lost 5 bases, with 13 bases between them. The germline CDR1 and CDR2 sequences are LGHNA and YSLEER. These same data were also listed under a study on T cells of mothers and their children.

Sequenced input: blood. V gene TRBV4-3 combines with J gene TRBJ1-1; TRBD1 might be the D (5 bases). The receptor was isolated from a boy aged 10-17 years in good health. The CDR3 DNA reads as TGCGCCAGCAGCCAAGATAACGGGAGGGGAACTGAAGCTTTCTTT. Translated, it gives CASSQDNGRGTEAFF.